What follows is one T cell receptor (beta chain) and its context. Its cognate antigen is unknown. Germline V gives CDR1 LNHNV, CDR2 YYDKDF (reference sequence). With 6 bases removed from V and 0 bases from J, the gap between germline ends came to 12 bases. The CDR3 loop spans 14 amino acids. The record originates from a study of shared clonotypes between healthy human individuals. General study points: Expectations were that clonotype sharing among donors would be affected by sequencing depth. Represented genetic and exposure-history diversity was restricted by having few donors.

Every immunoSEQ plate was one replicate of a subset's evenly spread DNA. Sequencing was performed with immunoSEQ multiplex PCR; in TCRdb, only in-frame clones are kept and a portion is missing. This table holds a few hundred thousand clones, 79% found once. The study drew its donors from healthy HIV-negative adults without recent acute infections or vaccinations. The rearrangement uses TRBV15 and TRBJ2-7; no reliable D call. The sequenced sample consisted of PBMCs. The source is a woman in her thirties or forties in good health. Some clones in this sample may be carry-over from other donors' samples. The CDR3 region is CATSRSLSSYEQYF. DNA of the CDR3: TGTGCCACCAGTCGATCCTTGAGCTCCTACGAGCAGTACTTC.